The 14 T cell receptor beta chains reported below all come from one sample, sequenced in a study of cytomegalovirus exposure and HLA in healthy donors. 60 Vbeta and 13 Jbeta primers were used in PCR. TCRdb keeps only in-frame clones here, not all; method: immunoSEQ multiplex PCR. This repertoire shows some 120,000 clones, 81% found once; its top ten account for roughly 2.4%. Sequenced material: PBMCs. The receptor set was obtained from a woman aged 40 to 50 in good health and CMV-seronegative.

The CDR3 DNA is TGTGCCAGCCGCGGTAGACAGGGAAGGGGCTATGAGCAGTTCTTC. Amino acids: CASRGRQGRGYEQFF. J is TRBJ2-1 and V is TRBV27; TRBD1 agrees at 7 bases. The CDR3 is made up of 15 amino acids. V was clipped by 8 bases and J by 8 bases; unmatched bases: 15. The germline gives CDR1 MNHEY, CDR2 SMNVEV (reference sequence).

The genes are TRBV27 and TRBJ2-7; weak D call: TRBD1 (6 bases). CDR1 MNHEY and CDR2 SMNVEV come from the germline V gene (reference sequence). Trimming pared 6 bases from V and 5 bases from J, leaving 14 bases between. This CDR3 is 13 amino acids long. CDR3 in DNA: TGTGCCAGCAGGCCGGGACATCGGAACGAGCAGTACTTC. This gives the protein CASRPGHRNEQYF.

The chain combines TRBV19 with TRBJ2-1; 10 bases agree with TRBD2. This CDR3 is 14 amino acids long. Per germline, CDR1 LNHDA and CDR2 SQIVND (reference sequence). The trim removed 7 bases at V and 3 bases at J, leaving 3 bases unmatched. In DNA, the CDR3 is TGTGCCAGTACTCCTAGCGGGGGCTACAATGAGCAGTTCTTC. Translating it yields CASTPSGGYNEQFF.

The V call is TRBV13, the J call TRBJ2-5; no clear D gene. The closer fit of TRBJ2-7 to the DNA end suggests the J call may be wrong. CDR3 length equals 14 residues. Germline V lookup: CDR1 PRHDT, CDR2 FYEKMQ (reference sequence). Here the CDR3 DNA reads TGTGCCAGCAGCTTAGCGTACGGAGCCTACGAGCAGTACTTC. This sequence encodes CASSLAYGAYEQYF.

V gene TRBV25-1 combines with J gene TRBJ2-1; no reliable D call. Per germline, CDR1 MGHDK and CDR2 SYGVNS. Between the trimmed V and J ends, which lost 2 bases and 5 bases, there was a span of 4 bases. This CDR3 has 12 residues. Here the CDR3 DNA reads TGTGCCAGCAGTGAAATTAACAATGAGCAGTTCTTC. It encodes CASSEINNEQFF.

This clone occurred once. The chain is built from TRBV5-4 and TRBJ1-4; D possibly corresponds to TRBD1 (6 bases). Trimming removed 3 bases at V and 7 bases at J, with 13 bases between. CDR3 length: 14 amino acids. Germline loops: CDR1 SGHNT, CDR2 YYREEE (reference sequence). CDR3 bases: TGTGCCAGCAGCTCTCGGGACAATCCTGAAAAACTGTTTTTT. Translating gives CASSSRDNPEKLFF.

The CDR3 spells CASSRGHMNTEAFF. CDR3 bases: TGTGCCAGCAGTAGGGGGCATATGAACACTGAAGCTTTCTTT. The V call is TRBV5-6, the J call TRBJ1-1; 7 nucleotides align to TRBD1. The CDR3 has 14 residues. Germline V gene sequence: CDR1 SGHDT, CDR2 YYEEEE. Trimming took 5 bases from V and 0 from J; bases not matched to a gene: 4.

The V and J genes are TRBV5-1 and TRBJ1-3; 7 nucleotides agree with TRBD1. The germline gives CDR1 SGHRS, CDR2 YFSETQ. The CDR3 spans 15 residues. The trim removed 0 bases at V and 3 bases at J, leaving 3 bases unmatched. The CDR3 coding sequence is TGCGCCAGCAGCTTGGACAGGGGCGGTGGAAACACCATATATTTT. It codes for CASSLDRGGGNTIYF.

This chain links TRBV5-5 with TRBJ1-2; D is unresolved. The CDR3 has 15 residues. V was shortened by 4 bases and J by 0 bases, with 13 bases between the two germline ends. CDR1 is SGHKS and CDR2 is YYEKEE in the germline V gene (reference sequence). DNA for the CDR3: TGTGCCAGCAGCCCATCAGGCAACGCTAACTATGGCTACACCTTC. It translates to CASSPSGNANYGYTF.

This chain links TRBV4-1 with TRBJ1-4, with 11 bases identical to TRBD1. The junction had 4 bases not matched to a gene; V was cut back by 0 bases and J by 1 base. In germline, CDR1 is MGHRA, CDR2 YSYEKL. CDR3 size: 18 residues. The CDR3, as DNA: TGCGCCAGCAGCCAAGAGGGACAGGGGGACATAACTAATGAAAAACTGTTTTTT. This sequence encodes CASSQEGQGDITNEKLFF.

This clone appeared a single time. The chain uses TRBV5-1 and TRBJ2-5, with 9 bases fitting TRBD2. J lost 5 bases, V lost 0 bases, and 11 bases had no gene match. The CDR3 extends over 17 amino acids. The germline V gene has CDR1 SGHRS and CDR2 YFSETQ. CDR3 sequence: CASSLVVAGGQIETQYF. The CDR3 coding sequence is TGCGCCAGCAGCTTGGTTGTGGCGGGGGGGCAGATTGAGACCCAGTACTTC.

The chain combines TRBV7-7 with TRBJ2-1, with TRBD1 matching over 9 bases. V was clipped by 5 bases and J by 9 bases; unmatched bases: 8. The CDR3 consists of 14 residues. Germline V gives CDR1 SSHAT, CDR2 FNYEAQ (reference sequence). The CDR3 protein is CASSDGTGLSEQFF. CDR3 sequence (DNA): TGTGCCAGCAGCGATGGGACAGGGCTATCTGAGCAGTTCTTC.

V usage is TRBV30 and J usage is TRBJ2-1; 7 positions agree with TRBD2. Germline CDR1 GTSNPN, CDR2 SVGIG (reference sequence). V trimming: 3 bases; J trimming: 5 bases; junction bases outside the gene matches: 10. There are 15 residues in the CDR3. The CDR3 loop is CAWRGGVRTNNEQFF. The CDR3 DNA is TGTGCCTGGAGGGGAGGGGTCAGGACGAACAATGAGCAGTTCTTC.

V gene TRBV15 combines with J gene TRBJ2-3, with 7 bases lining up with TRBD2. J was trimmed by 1 base and V by 5 bases; bases with no gene match: 3. Germline V CDR1 and CDR2: LNHNV, YYDKDF (reference sequence). The CDR3 totals 14 residues. CDR3 sequence reads: CATSGGVGTDTQYF. The DNA of the CDR3 is TGTGCCACCAGCGGGGGGGTAGGCACAGATACGCAGTATTTT.